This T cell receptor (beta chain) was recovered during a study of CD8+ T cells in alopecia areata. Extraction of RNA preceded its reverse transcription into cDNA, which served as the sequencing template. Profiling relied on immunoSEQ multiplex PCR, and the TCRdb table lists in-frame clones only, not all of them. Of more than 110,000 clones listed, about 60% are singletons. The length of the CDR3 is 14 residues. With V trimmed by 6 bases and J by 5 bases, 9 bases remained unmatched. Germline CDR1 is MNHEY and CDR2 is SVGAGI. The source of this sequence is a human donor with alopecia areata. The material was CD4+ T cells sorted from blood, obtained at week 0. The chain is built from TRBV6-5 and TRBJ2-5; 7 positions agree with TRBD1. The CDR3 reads CASREQGTVETQYF. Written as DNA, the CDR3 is TGTGCCAGCAGGGAACAGGGGACCGTGGAGACCCAGTACTTC.